The clone carrying this TCR beta chain has at least ten counts. The sample comes from a study of T cell repertoires in cytomegalovirus infection. Study background: Public TCR beta signatures were indicative of both CMV infection and a matching HLA type.

From the reads, TCRdb called clonotypes with MiXCR, one entry per CDR3 protein. The sample lists hundreds of thousands of distinct CDR3 sequences, approximately 10% occurring once. The CDR3 runs to 12 residues. Germline loops: CDR1 SGHVS, CDR2 FQNEAQ. Trimming left V 5 bases short and J 2 bases short, with 7 bases between. Sequencing was done on a sample of PBMCs. V usage is TRBV7-8 and J usage is TRBJ2-7, with a possible D match to TRBD2 (5 bases). The origin of this receptor is a human donor in good health (CMV status not recorded). Some clones in this sample may be carry-over from other donors' samples. The CDR3 protein is CASSPGTYEQYF. The CDR3 region has the DNA TGTGCCAGCAGCCCGGGGACCTACGAGCAGTACTTC.